The 22 T cell receptor beta chains reported below all come from one sample, sequenced in a study of T cell responses to AZD1222 COVID-19 vaccine. Clones were sequenced by immunoSEQ multiplex PCR, and TCRdb holds only the in-frame ones, with some missing. The table includes around 100,000 clones, approximately 83% detected once. Sequenced material: peripheral blood, taken on day 0 of AZD1222 vaccination. These receptor sequences come from an adult in good health.

The chain combines TRBV3-1 (or the pseudogene TRBV3-2) with TRBJ2-3, with 10 positions matching TRBD2. Per germline, CDR1 LGHDT and CDR2 YNNKEL (reference sequence). The V gene end was trimmed by 4 bases and the J gene end by 4 bases; junction bases not matched to a gene: 2. The CDR3 contains 14 residues. CDR3 nucleotides: TGTGCCAGCAGCCCAGCGGGAGGGCCAGATACGCAGTATTTT. This sequence encodes CASSPAGGPDTQYF.

The chain links TRBV25-1 to TRBJ1-6, with D possibly being TRBD1 (6 bases). CDR1 MGHDK and CDR2 SYGVNS come from the germline V gene. CDR3 size: 14 residues. V was cut by 5 bases and J by 6 bases, with 11 bases left in between. The DNA of the CDR3 is TGTGCCAGCAGTCGGACGGACAGTAATTCACCCCTCCACTTT. As protein: CASSRTDSNSPLHF.

This clone came up a few times. The chain uses TRBV7-3 and TRBJ2-1; D is possibly TRBD1 (6 bases). Trimming took off 2 bases at V and 11 bases at J, with 10 bases between the two ends. CDR1 is SGHTA and CDR2 is FQGTGA in the germline V gene. CDR3 length: 12 residues. This CDR3 reads CASSLPQGKQFF. CDR3 nucleotides: TGTGCCAGCAGCTTACCGCAGGGGAAGCAGTTCTTC.

As concerns this clone: The sample holds other DNA sequences that translate to the same CDR3. The gene calls are TRBV6-4 and TRBJ2-3; D might be TRBD1 (5 bases). Germline CDR1 is MRHNA and CDR2 is SNTAGT. This CDR3 region has 14 residues. Trimming cost V 2 bases and J 3 bases, with 9 bases left between them. For the CDR3, the DNA is TGTGCCAGCAGTGACGGTCACAGGACAGATACGCAGTATTTT. Translation gives CASSDGHRTDTQYF.

The chain employs TRBV6-5 and TRBJ2-7; D remains unclear. CDR1 is MNHEY, CDR2 SVGAGI, per germline. There are 15 residues in the CDR3. Trimming took off 3 bases at V and 4 bases at J, with 16 bases between the two ends. The CDR3 DNA reads TGTGCCAGCAGTTATCAGGACGAAAGCTTTTACGAGCAGTACTTC. It translates to CASSYQDESFYEQYF.

The chain is built from TRBV29-1 and TRBJ2-1, with 14 bases identical to TRBD2. V lost 6 bases to trimming and J lost 8 bases; unmatched junction nucleotides: 3. The CDR3 consists of 13 residues. CDR1 and CDR2 (germline): SQVTM, ANQGSEA. Here the CDR3 reads CSVGTSGSDEQFF. The CDR3 coding sequence is TGCAGCGTCGGGACTAGCGGGAGCGATGAGCAGTTCTTC.

This clone was observed a single time. The chain uses TRBV6-2 or TRBV6-3 and TRBJ2-3; D is unclear. V gave up 0 bases and J gave up 1 base, with 11 bases separating them. The CDR3 extends over 16 amino acids. CDR1 and CDR2 (germline): MNHEY, SVGEGT. CDR3 amino acids: CASSYSNPVGTDTQYF. The CDR3, as DNA: TGTGCCAGCAGTTACTCGAACCCCGTTGGCACAGATACGCAGTATTTT.

This clone appeared once. The genes are TRBV24-1 and TRBJ1-1; no clear D. The germline V and J ends were trimmed by 6 bases and 3 bases, with 13 bases remaining between them. The CDR3 sequence is 14 residues long. CDR1 is KGHDR and CDR2 is SFDVKD in the germline V gene. The CDR3 loop reads CATSLGDRDTEAFF. CDR3 bases: TGTGCCACCAGTTTAGGCGATAGGGACACTGAAGCTTTCTTT.

The CDR3 DNA reads as TGTGCCATCAGTGTAGCCCCGGGACACACGGATACGCAGTATTTT. Amino acids: CAISVAPGHTDTQYF. The chain is built from TRBV10-3 and TRBJ2-3, with a weak D call TRBD1 (6 bases). Germline V gene data show CDR1 as ENHRY and CDR2 as SYGVKD. The V and J ends lost 4 bases and 6 bases respectively, with 17 bases between them. The CDR3 runs to 15 residues.

The chain has TRBV11-2 and TRBJ1-1; the match to TRBD1 covers 9 bases. The CDR3 loop spans 15 amino acids. Trimming cost V 2 bases and J 3 bases; bases outside gene matches: 4. Germline V gene sequence: CDR1 SGHAT, CDR2 FQNNGV. CDR3 in amino acids: CASSLRQGGDTEAFF. The CDR3, as DNA: TGTGCCAGCAGCTTAAGACAGGGGGGGGACACTGAAGCTTTCTTT.

V and J are TRBV12-3 or TRBV12-4 and TRBJ1-1, with D possibly being TRBD1 (5 bases). CDR3 length: 13 residues. Between the trimmed V and J ends, which lost 6 bases and 6 bases, there was a span of 14 bases. The CDR3 DNA is TGTGCCAGCAGATTGGGGGGGTGGGCTGAAGCTTTCTTT. Residues: CASRLGGWAEAFF.

The chain couples TRBV28 to TRBJ2-7; tentatively, D is TRBD2 (6 bases). Germline CDR1 MDHEN, CDR2 SYDVKM. The CDR3 loop spans 13 amino acids. The CDR3 loop is CVTGRNRLYEQYF. CDR3 DNA sequence: TGTGTCACCGGGAGAAATCGTCTCTACGAGCAGTACTTC.

The genes are TRBV7-3 and TRBJ2-1, with TRBD2 matching over 11 bases. CDR1 and CDR2 from the germline V gene are SGHTA and FQGTGA. The CDR3 totals 15 residues. After removal of 6 bases from V and 4 bases from J, the junction contained 5 bases not matched to a gene. This CDR3 is CASSQRLAGYNEQFF. The CDR3, as DNA: TGTGCCAGCAGTCAGAGACTAGCGGGGTACAATGAGCAGTTCTTC.

J is TRBJ2-2 and V is TRBV4-1; 9 bases agree with TRBD1. Germline V CDR1 and CDR2: MGHRA, YSYEKL. V shed 0 bases and J 6 bases; nucleotides not matched to a gene: 2. The length of the CDR3 is 15 residues. CDR3 coding DNA: TGCGCCAGCAGCCAAGATAGGACAGGGGCCGGGGAGCTGTTTTTT. Translating it yields CASSQDRTGAGELFF.

This clone was detected many times. The chain uses TRBV9 and TRBJ1-2; TRBD1 agrees at 9 bases. The J segment lost 8 bases and the V segment lost 0 bases, leaving 8 bases of the junction unmatched. CDR3 length equals 15 residues. Germline-derived CDR1 and CDR2 are SGDLS and YYNGEE. CDR3 bases: TGTGCCAGCAGCGTAGGCTCGGACAGGGGCCGGGGCTACACCTTC. This gives the protein CASSVGSDRGRGYTF. Looking up the rest from reference TRBV9 and TRBJ1-2 gives the full variable domain: DSGVTQTPKHLITATGQRVTLRCSPRSGDLSVYWYQQSLDQGLQFLIQYYNGEERAKGNILERFSAQQFPDLHSELNLSSLELGDSALYFCASSVGSDRGRGYTFGSGTRLTVV.

The V gene is TRBV18, the J gene TRBJ1-1, with TRBD1 as a possible D gene (5 bases). This CDR3 region has 15 residues. Germline CDR1 reads KGHSH; CDR2 reads LQKENI. V was clipped by 3 bases and J by 3 bases, with 14 bases between them. The CDR3, as DNA: TGTGCCAGCTCACCGAGGGCGGGCAGGGACACTGAAGCTTTCTTT. Amino acids: CASSPRAGRDTEAFF.

This chain connects TRBV5-1 to TRBJ1-2; maybe TRBD1 (5 bases). The CDR3 is 15 residues long. Trimming removed 7 bases from V and 0 bases from J, with 16 bases in between. Germline CDR1 reads SGHRS; CDR2 reads YFSETQ. The CDR3 DNA is TGCGCCAGCGAGTTGGGGACGGGCGCTAACTATGGCTACACCTTC. It translates to CASELGTGANYGYTF.

This clone has just one count. This sequence joins TRBV2 and TRBJ1-4; D perhaps matches TRBD1 (6 bases). The germline gives CDR1 SNHLY, CDR2 FYNNEI. V lost 7 bases and J lost 0, with 15 bases in between. This CDR3 spans 16 amino acids. The CDR3 region has the DNA TGTGCCAGCATCATGGGACACTTTGCAACTAATGAAAAACTGTTTTTT. It encodes CASIMGHFATNEKLFF.

The V gene is TRBV19, the J gene TRBJ2-3; D gene uncertain. CDR1 is LNHDA, CDR2 SQIVND, per germline (reference sequence). The CDR3 length is 16 residues. V was shortened by 3 bases and J by 0 bases, with 13 bases between the two germline ends. CDR3 sequence (DNA): TGTGCCAGTAGTATGCGGCCGGGTACTAGCACAGATACGCAGTATTTT. Encoded protein: CASSMRPGTSTDTQYF.

The chain couples TRBV12-1 to TRBJ2-1; the table's D call, TRBD1, was not checked against the DNA. TRBV12-1 is a pseudogene segment. The CDR3 has 15 amino acids. CDR3 bases: TGTGCCAGCAGCTCGTGGACAGGGGCCTACAATGAGCAGTTCTTC. As protein: CASSSWTGAYNEQFF.

The V and J genes are TRBV4-1 and TRBJ1-3; D gene unclear. The CDR3 has 17 amino acids. The germline CDR1 and CDR2 sequences are MGHRA and YSYEKL. Trimming left V 0 bases short and J 0 bases short, with 12 bases between. CDR3 sequence (DNA): TGCGCCAGCAGCCAAGAAGTTCGGTACCCCTCTGGAAACACCATATATTTT. Its translation is CASSQEVRYPSGNTIYF.

The chain combines TRBV5-5 with TRBJ2-1; the match to TRBD2 covers 8 bases. This CDR3 contains 16 residues. The germline gives CDR1 SGHKS, CDR2 YYEKEE (reference sequence). The V and J ends lost 0 bases and 4 bases, in that order; junction bases with no gene match: 6. CDR3 protein: CASSLDPAGVYNEQFF. CDR3 DNA sequence: TGTGCCAGCAGCTTGGACCCAGCGGGAGTATACAATGAGCAGTTCTTC.